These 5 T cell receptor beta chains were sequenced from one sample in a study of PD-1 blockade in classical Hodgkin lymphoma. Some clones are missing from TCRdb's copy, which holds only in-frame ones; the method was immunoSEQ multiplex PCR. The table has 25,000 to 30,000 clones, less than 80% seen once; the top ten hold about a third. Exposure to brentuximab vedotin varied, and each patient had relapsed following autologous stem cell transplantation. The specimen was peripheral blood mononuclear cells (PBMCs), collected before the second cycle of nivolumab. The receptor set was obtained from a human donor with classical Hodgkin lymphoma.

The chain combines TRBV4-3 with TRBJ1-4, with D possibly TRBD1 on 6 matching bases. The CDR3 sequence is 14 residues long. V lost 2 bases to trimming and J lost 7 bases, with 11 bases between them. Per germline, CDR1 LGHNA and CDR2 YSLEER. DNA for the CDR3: TGCGCCAGCAGCCAAAACGGGGGGCCTGAAAAACTGTTTTTT. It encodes CASSQNGGPEKLFF.

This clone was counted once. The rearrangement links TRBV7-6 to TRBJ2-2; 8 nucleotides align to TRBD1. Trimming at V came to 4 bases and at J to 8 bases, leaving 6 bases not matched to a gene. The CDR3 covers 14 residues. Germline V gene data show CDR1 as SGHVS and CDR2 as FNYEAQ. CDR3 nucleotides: TGTGCCAGCAGCTCTTGGACAGGGCCGGGGGAGCTGTTTTTT. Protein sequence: CASSSWTGPGELFF.

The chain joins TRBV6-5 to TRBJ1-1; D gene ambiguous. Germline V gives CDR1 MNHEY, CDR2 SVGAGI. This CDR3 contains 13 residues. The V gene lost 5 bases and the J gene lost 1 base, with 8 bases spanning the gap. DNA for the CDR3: TGTGCCAGCAGTCGTGACAAGAACACTGAAGCTTTCTTT. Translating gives CASSRDKNTEAFF.

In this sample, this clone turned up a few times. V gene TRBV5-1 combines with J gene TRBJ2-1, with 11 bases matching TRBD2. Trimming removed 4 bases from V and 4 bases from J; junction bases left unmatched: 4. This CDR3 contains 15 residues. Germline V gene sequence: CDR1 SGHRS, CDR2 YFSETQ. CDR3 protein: CASSTTSGSYNEQFF. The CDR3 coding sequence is TGCGCCAGCAGCACCACTAGCGGGAGTTACAATGAGCAGTTCTTC.

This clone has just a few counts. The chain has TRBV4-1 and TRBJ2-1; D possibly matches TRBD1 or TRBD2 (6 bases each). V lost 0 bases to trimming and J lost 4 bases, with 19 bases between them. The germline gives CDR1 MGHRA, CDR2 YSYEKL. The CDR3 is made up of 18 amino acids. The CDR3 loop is CASSQDRGWGARYNEQFF. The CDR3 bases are TGCGCCAGCAGCCAAGATCGAGGGTGGGGGGCGCGTTACAATGAGCAGTTCTTC.